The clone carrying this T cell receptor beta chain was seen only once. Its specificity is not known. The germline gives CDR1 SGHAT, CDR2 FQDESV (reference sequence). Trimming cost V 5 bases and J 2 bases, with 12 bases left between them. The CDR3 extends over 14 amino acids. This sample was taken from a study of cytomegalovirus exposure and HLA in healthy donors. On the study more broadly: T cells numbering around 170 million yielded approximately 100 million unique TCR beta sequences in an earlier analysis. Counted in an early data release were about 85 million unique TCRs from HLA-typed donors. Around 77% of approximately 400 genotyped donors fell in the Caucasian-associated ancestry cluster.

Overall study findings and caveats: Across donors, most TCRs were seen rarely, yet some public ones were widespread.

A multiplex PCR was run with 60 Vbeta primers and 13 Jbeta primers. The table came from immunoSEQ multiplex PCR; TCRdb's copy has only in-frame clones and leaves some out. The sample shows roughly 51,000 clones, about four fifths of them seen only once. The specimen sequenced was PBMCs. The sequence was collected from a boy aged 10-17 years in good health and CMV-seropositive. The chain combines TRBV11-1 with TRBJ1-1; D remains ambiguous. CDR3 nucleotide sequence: TGTGCCAGCAGCGAAGCGGGGAGAAACACTGAAGCTTTCTTT. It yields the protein CASSEAGRNTEAFF. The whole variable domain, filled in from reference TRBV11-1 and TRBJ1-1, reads EAEVAQSPRYKITEKSQAVAFWCDPISGHATLYWYRQILGQGPELLVQFQDESVVDDSQLPKDRFSAERLKGVDSTLKIQPAELGDSAMYLCASSEAGRNTEAFFGQGTRLTVV.